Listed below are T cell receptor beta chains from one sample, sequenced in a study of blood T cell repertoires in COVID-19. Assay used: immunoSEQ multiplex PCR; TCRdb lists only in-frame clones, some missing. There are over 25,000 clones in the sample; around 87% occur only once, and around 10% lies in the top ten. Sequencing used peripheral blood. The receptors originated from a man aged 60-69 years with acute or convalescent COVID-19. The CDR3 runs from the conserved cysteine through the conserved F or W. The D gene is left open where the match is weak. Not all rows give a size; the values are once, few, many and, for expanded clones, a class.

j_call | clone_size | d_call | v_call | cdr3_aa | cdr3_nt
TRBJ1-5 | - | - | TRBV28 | CASISSGRTQHGQPQHF | TGTGCCAGCATCTCAAGTGGTAGGACACAGCATGGTCAGCCCCAGCATTTT
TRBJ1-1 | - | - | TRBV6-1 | CASSETWERGTAFF | TGTGCCAGCAGTGAAACGTGGGAGCGCGGGACGGCTTTCTTT
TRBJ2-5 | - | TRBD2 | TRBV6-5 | CASSSSGIETQYF | TGTGCCAGCAGTTCCAGCGGGATAGAGACCCAGTACTTC
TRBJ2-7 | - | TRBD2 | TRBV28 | CASSSTGIRGLAGSSYEQYF | TGTGCCAGCAGTTCCACAGGGATTCGAGGACTAGCGGGAAGCTCCTACGAGCAGTACTTC
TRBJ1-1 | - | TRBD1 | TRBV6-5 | CASRKRQGGNTEAFF | TGTGCCAGCAGAAAGAGACAGGGGGGGAACACTGAAGCTTTCTTT
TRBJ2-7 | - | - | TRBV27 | CASSSLDYEAYEQYF | TGTGCCAGCAGTTCTTTAGATTACGAGGCCTACGAGCAGTACTTC
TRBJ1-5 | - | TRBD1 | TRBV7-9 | CASSLVWGTGRGQPQHF | TGTGCCAGCAGCTTAGTCTGGGGGACAGGCCGCGGCCAGCCCCAGCATTTT
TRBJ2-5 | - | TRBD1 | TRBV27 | CASSLSLTWGQERPETQYF | TGTGCCAGCAGTTTATCCCTGACCTGGGGACAGGAACGTCCGGAGACCCAGTACTTC
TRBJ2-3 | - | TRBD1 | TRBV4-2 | CASSQDGGQGADTQYF | TGTGCCAGCAGCCAAGACGGGGGACAGGGGGCAGATACGCAGTATTTT
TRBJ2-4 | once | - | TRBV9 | CASSVGGLAKNIQYF | TGTGCCAGCAGCGTAGGGGGCCTAGCCAAAAACATTCAGTACTTC
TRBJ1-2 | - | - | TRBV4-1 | CASSQGTGDYGYTF | TGCGCCAGCAGCCAAGGTACGGGAGACTATGGCTACACCTTC
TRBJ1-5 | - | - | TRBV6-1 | CASSEDGRNQPQHF | TGTGCCAGCAGTGAAGACGGGAGAAATCAGCCCCAGCATTTT
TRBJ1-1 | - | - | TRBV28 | CASRQQVNTEAFF | TGTGCCAGCAGGCAACAGGTGAACACTGAAGCTTTCTTT
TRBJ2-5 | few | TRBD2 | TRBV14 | CASSQGLAGVSQYF | TGTGCCAGCAGCCAGGGACTAGCGGGAGTGTCTCAGTACTTC
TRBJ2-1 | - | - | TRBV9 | CASSSRTGNEQFF | TGTGCCAGCAGCTCCCGGACTGGGAATGAGCAGTTCTTC
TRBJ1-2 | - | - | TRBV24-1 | CATSDLGGVRYGYTF | TGTGCCACCAGTGATTTGGGGGGGGTCCGCTATGGCTACACCTTC
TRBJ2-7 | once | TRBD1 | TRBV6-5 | CASSTRQGAPYEQYF | TGTGCCAGCAGCACCCGACAGGGAGCCCCCTACGAGCAGTACTTC
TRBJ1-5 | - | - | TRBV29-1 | CSVLGWDNTGLGNQPQHF | TGCAGCGTTTTGGGTTGGGACAATACAGGGTTAGGCAATCAGCCCCAGCATTTT
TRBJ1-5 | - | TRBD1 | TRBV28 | CASSLGGTVSNQPQHF | TGTGCCAGCAGTTTAGGAGGGACAGTCAGCAATCAGCCCCAGCATTTT
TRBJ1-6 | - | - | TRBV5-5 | CASSLDSYNSPLHF | TGTGCCAGCAGCTTGGATTCGTATAATTCACCCCTCCACTTT
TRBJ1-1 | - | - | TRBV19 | CASSSREGRNTEAFF | TGTGCCAGTAGCTCCAGGGAAGGGCGGAACACTGAAGCTTTCTTT
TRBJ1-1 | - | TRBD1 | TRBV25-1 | CASRTGLGAFF | TGTGCCAGCCGGACAGGTCTTGGGGCTTTCTTT
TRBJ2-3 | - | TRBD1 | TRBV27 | CASRLPGQGATQYF | TGTGCCAGCAGGCTTCCGGGACAGGGGGCAACGCAGTATTTT
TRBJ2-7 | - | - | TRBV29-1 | CSVAPGDRPYEQYF | TGCAGCGTTGCCCCGGGGGATAGACCCTACGAGCAGTACTTC
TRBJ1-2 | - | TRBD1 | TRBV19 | CASSTGTANNGYTF | TGTGCCAGTAGTACCGGGACAGCGAATAATGGCTACACCTTC
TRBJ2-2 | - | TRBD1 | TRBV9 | CASSKGQGYDTGELFF | TGTGCCAGCAGCAAAGGACAGGGGTATGACACCGGGGAGCTGTTTTTT
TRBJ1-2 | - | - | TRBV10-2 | CASSESAGRGYGYTF | TGCGCCAGCAGTGAGTCTGCAGGGCGAGGCTATGGCTACACCTTC
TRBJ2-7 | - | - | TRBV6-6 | CASITGRGGTYEQYF | TGTGCCAGCATTACCGGGCGGGGCGGTACCTACGAGCAGTACTTC
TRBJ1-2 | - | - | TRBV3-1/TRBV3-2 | CASSQNLILYGYTF | TGTGCCAGCAGCCAAAACCTAATCCTCTATGGCTACACCTTC
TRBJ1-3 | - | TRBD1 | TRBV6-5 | CASARDRGSGNTIYF | TGTGCCAGCGCAAGAGACAGGGGCTCTGGAAACACCATATATTTT
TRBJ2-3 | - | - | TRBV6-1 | CASSEPGRGTDTQYF | TGTGCCAGCAGTGAACCGGGGCGGGGTACAGATACGCAGTATTTT
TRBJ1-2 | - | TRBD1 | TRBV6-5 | CASSTETGTYGYTF | TGTGCCAGCAGTACCGAGACAGGGACCTATGGCTACACCTTC
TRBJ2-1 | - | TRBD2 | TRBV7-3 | CASSSRLAGAAEQFF | TGTGCCAGCAGCTCCAGACTAGCGGGAGCCGCGGAGCAGTTCTTC
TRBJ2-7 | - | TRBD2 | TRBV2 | CASRGESNEQYF | TGTGCCAGCCGGGGGGAATCCAACGAGCAGTACTTC
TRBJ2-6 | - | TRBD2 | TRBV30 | CAWSLAGLRSGANVLTF | TGTGCCTGGAGTTTAGCGGGCCTTCGCTCTGGGGCCAACGTCCTGACTTTC
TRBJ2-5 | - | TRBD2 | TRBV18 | CASSPISGRAWETQYF | TGTGCCAGCTCACCAATAAGCGGGAGGGCGTGGGAGACCCAGTACTTC
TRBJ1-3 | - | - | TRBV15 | CATSRGTPPGNTIYF | TGTGCCACCAGCAGAGGGACTCCTCCTGGAAACACCATATATTTT
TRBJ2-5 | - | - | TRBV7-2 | CASSPRAGETQYF | TGTGCCAGCAGCCCCCGGGCGGGGGAGACCCAGTACTTC
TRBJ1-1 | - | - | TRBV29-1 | CSVEGSQPRAEAFF | TGCAGCGTTGAAGGGTCGCAGCCCAGGGCTGAAGCTTTCTTT
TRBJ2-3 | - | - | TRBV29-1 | CSVGTSTDTQYF | TGCAGCGTTGGTACAAGCACAGATACGCAGTATTTT
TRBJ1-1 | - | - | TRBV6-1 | CASSEESPRAFF | TGTGCCAGCAGTGAAGAGTCCCCCCGGGCTTTCTTT
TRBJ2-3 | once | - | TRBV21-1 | CARSGCTSTDTQYF | TGTGCCAGGTCGGGGTGCACGAGCACAGATACGCAGTATTTT
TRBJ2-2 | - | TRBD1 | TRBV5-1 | CASSIRTGPTGELFF | TGCGCCAGCAGCATTCGGACAGGGCCCACCGGGGAGCTGTTTTTT
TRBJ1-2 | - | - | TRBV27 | CASSLQGLYGYTF | TGTGCCAGCAGTTTGCAGGGTCTCTATGGCTACACCTTC
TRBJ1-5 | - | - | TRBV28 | CASSFTEESNQPQHF | TGTGCCAGCAGTTTCACGGAGGAAAGCAATCAGCCCCAGCATTTT
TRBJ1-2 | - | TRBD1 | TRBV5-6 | CASSLGDRGLGYTF | TGTGCCAGCAGCTTGGGAGACAGGGGGCTCGGCTACACCTTC
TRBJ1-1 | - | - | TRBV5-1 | CASSSDKNTEAFF | TGCGCCAGCAGCTCGGACAAGAACACTGAAGCTTTCTTT
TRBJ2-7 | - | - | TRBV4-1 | CASSQDQQRSLSSGF | TGCGCCAGCAGCCAAGATCAGCAGAGGTCCCTCTCATCGGGCTTC
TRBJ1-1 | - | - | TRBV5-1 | CASSLIPGENTEAFF | TGCGCCAGCAGCTTGATTCCAGGGGAGAACACTGAAGCTTTCTTT
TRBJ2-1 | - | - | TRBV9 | CASSYRGGEPYNEQFF | TGTGCCAGCAGCTACCGGGGCGGGGAACCCTACAATGAGCAGTTCTTC
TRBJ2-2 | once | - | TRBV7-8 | CASSLAFEGGHTGELFF | TGTGCCAGCAGCTTAGCGTTCGAGGGGGGGCACACCGGGGAGCTGTTTTTT
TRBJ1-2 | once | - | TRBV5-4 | CASSGPGLQTDYGYTF | TGTGCCAGCAGCGGGCCGGGACTCCAAACGGACTATGGCTACACCTTC
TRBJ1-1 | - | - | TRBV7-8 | CASSSTLNTEAFF | TGTGCCAGCAGCTCGACACTGAACACTGAAGCTTTCTTT
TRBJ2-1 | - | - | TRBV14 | CASSQVGGASSYNEQFF | TGTGCCAGCAGCCAAGTGGGGGGAGCGAGCTCCTACAATGAGCAGTTCTTC